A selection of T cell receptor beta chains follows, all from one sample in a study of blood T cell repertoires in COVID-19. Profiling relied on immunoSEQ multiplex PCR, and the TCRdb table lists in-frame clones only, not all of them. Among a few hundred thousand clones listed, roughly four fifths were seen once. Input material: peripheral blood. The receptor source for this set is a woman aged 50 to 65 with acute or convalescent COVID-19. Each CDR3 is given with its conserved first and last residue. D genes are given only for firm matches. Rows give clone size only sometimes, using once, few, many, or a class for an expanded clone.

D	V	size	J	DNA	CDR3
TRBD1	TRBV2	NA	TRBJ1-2	TGTGCCAGCAGGACAGGGGCCGGCTACACCTTC	CASRTGAGYTF
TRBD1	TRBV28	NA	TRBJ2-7	TGTGCCAGCAGTTACGGGACAGCCACCTACGAGCAGTACTTC	CASSYGTATYEQYF
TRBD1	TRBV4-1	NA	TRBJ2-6	TGCGCCAGCAGCCAAGATGGGGACAGACTGCACTCTGGGGCCAACGTCCTGACTTTC	CASSQDGDRLHSGANVLTF
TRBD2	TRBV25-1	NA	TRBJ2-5	TGTGCCAGCAGTACCCTAGCGGGGGGAACCCAAGAGACCCAGTACTTC	CASSTLAGGTQETQYF
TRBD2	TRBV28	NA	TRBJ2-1	TGTGCCAGCAGTTTATTAGGGACTAGCGGCAGCTCCTACAATGAGCAGTTCTTC	CASSLLGTSGSSYNEQFF
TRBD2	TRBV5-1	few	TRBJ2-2	TGCGCCAGCAGAGCGGGAGGGAACACCGGGGAGCTGTTTTTT	CASRAGGNTGELFF
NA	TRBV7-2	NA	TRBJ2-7	TGTGCCAGCAGTAAAACGGGTGCGGGGAGCTCCTACGAGCAGTACTTC	CASSKTGAGSSYEQYF
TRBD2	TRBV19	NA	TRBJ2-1	TGTGCCAGTAGTATCACTTCGGCGGGAGATGAGCAGTTCTTC	CASSITSAGDEQFF
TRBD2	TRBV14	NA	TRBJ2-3	TGTGCCAGCAGCCAAGGCGGGAGTGTCACAGATACGCAGTATTTT	CASSQGGSVTDTQYF
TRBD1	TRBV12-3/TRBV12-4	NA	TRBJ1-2	TGTGCCAGCAGTTTGGCCGGGGGACAGGCTGGGACCTTC	CASSLAGGQAGTF
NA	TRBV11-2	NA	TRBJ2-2	TGTGCCAGCAGCTTAGAGCGGTCCGGGGAGCTGTTTTTT	CASSLERSGELFF
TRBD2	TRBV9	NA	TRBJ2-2	TGTGCCAGCAGCGTAGAACCGGGGGGTGGCACCGGGGAGCTGTTTTTT	CASSVEPGGGTGELFF
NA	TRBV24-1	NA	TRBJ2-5	TGTGCCACCAGTGGAAACAGGGGAGGTGAAGAGACCCAGTACTTC	CATSGNRGGEETQYF
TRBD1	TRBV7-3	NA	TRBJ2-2	TGTGCCAGCAGCCTGGACAGGGCCGGGGAGCTGTTTTTT	CASSLDRAGELFF
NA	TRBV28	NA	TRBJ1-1	TGTGCCAGCACACAGGCACTCGAAGCTTTCTTT	CASTQALEAFF
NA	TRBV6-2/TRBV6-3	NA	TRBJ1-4	TGTGCCAGCAGTTATGGAGATACTAATGAAAAACTGTTTTTT	CASSYGDTNEKLFF
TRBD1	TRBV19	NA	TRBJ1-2	TGTGCCAGTAGGGGACAGGGGCCTTACTATGGCTACACCTTC	CASRGQGPYYGYTF
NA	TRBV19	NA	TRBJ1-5	TGTGCCAGCCGCCGCAGGGGCGAAGACAATCAGCCCCAGCATTTT	CASRRRGEDNQPQHF
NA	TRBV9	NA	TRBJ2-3	TGTGCCAGCAGCGTAGCAGGGGCAGCTCCAGATACGCAGTATTTT	CASSVAGAAPDTQYF
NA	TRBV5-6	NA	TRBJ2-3	TGTGCCAGCAGCCCGGCGGGCCGCACGGATACGCAGTATTTT	CASSPAGRTDTQYF
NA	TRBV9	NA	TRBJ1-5	TGTGCCAGCAGCGTAGGAGGTAGCAATCAGCCCCAGCATTTT	CASSVGGSNQPQHF
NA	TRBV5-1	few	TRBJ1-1	TGCGCCAGCAGCGGACAGACCTCGGGGACTGAAGCTTTCTTT	CASSGQTSGTEAFF
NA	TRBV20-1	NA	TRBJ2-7	TGCAGTGGTAGACTAGAGTACGAGCAGTACTTC	CSGRLEYEQYF
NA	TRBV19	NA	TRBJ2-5	TGTGCCAGTAGTATTTCCCTTGGACAGAACCAAGAGACCCAGTACTTC	CASSISLGQNQETQYF
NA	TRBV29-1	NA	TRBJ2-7	TGCAGCGTTGAAGCGGCGACAGGAACCTACGAGCAGTACTTC	CSVEAATGTYEQYF
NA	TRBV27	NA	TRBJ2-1	TGTGCCAGCGGCCGGAGGGCCGGGGAGCAGTTCTTC	CASGRRAGEQFF
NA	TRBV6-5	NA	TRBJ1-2	TGTGCCGCGAGAGACAGCGGGAGATTTTCTGGCTACACCTTC	CAARDSGRFSGYTF
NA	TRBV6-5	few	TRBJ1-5	TGTGCCAGCAGTTGGGGGCGAGTCCAGCCCCAGCATTTT	CASSWGRVQPQHF
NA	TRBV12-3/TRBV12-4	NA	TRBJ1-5	TGTGCCAGCAGTGAACAGGGAAACCAGCCCCAGCATTTT	CASSEQGNQPQHF
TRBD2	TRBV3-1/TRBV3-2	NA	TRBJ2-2	TGTGCCAGCAGCCGCTCCAGCGGGGGCACCGGGGAGCTGTTTTTT	CASSRSSGGTGELFF
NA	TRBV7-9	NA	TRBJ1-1	TGTGCCAGCAGCTACCAGGGGTTTGACACTGAAGCTTTCTTT	CASSYQGFDTEAFF
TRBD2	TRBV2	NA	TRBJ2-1	TGTGCCAGCAGGCTTAGGACTAGCGGGAGCCCTTTAAATGAGCAGTTCTTC	CASRLRTSGSPLNEQFF
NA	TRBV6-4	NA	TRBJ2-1	TGTGCCAGCAGTGTTGAGGGGGGGTTAGGCAATGAGCAGTTCTTC	CASSVEGGLGNEQFF
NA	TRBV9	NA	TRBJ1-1	TGTGCCAGCAGCCCCCGCACCGGGGGGCGGTTGTTCGCTTTCTTT	CASSPRTGGRLFAFF
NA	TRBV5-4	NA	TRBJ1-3	TGTGCCAGCAGCTTCTACTCGGGAAACACCATATATTTT	CASSFYSGNTIYF
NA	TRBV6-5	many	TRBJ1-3	TGTGCCAGCAGTTATCAGGTGCCTGGAAACACCATATATTTT	CASSYQVPGNTIYF
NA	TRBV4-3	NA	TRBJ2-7	TGCGCCAGCAGCCGATATACAGGGTCCTCCTACGAGCAGTACTTC	CASSRYTGSSYEQYF
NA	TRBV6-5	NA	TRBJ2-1	TGTGCCAGCAGTTACTCCCGCGGAAGCTCCTACAATGAGCAGTTCTTC	CASSYSRGSSYNEQFF
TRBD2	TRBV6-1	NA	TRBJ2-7	TGTGCCAGCAGTGAAGGATCGGATATAGCGGGGCTGTCCTACGAGCAGTACTTC	CASSEGSDIAGLSYEQYF
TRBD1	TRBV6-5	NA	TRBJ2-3	TGTGCCAGCAGTTACCTGGGGCAGGGGGGCACAGATACGCAGTATTTT	CASSYLGQGGTDTQYF
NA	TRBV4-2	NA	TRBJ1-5	TGTGCCAGCAGCCAAGAAGCTCGCGGCAATCAGCCCCAGCATTTT	CASSQEARGNQPQHF
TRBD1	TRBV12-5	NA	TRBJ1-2	TGTGCTAGTGGTTTGGCAGGGGGGTTTGGTGGCTACACCTTC	CASGLAGGFGGYTF
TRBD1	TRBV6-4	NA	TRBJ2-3	TGTGCCAGCAGTGACTGCCGGGGACAGGGGGAAACAGATACGCAGTATTTT	CASSDCRGQGETDTQYF
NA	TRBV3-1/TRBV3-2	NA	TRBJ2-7	TGTGCCAGCAGCCAAGTATCCCCAGGTTTGCCCTACGAGCAGTACTTC	CASSQVSPGLPYEQYF
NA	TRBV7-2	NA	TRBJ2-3	TGTGCCAGCAGCTTATTGCGGGGAGGCACAGATACGCAGTATTTT	CASSLLRGGTDTQYF
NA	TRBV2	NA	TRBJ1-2	TGTGCCAGCAGACCACAGCCCTGGTATGGCTACACCTTC	CASRPQPWYGYTF
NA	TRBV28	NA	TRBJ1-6	TGTGCCACCAGGCGGCCGTTCAATTCACCCCTCCACTTT	CATRRPFNSPLHF
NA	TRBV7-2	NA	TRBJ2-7	TGTGCCAGCACTTTCTTCTTCGGGTCCTACGAGCAGTACTTC	CASTFFFGSYEQYF
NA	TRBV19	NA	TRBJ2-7	TGTGCCAGTAGTATATCAGGCAGGGGTCGCGAGCAGTACTTC	CASSISGRGREQYF
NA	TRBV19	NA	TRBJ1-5	TGTGCCAGTAATCTGGGGGCAGGCCGCCTCAATCAGCCCCAGCATTTT	CASNLGAGRLNQPQHF
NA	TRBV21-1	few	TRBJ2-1	TGTGCCAGCAGCATGCGCAATGAGCAGTTCTTC	CASSMRNEQFF
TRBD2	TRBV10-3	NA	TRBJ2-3	TGTGCCATCAGCGCGGTAGCGGGGGCCACAGATACGCAGTATTTT	CAISAVAGATDTQYF
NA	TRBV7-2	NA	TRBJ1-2	TGTGCCAGCAGCCAGTCGCGAGGCTATGGCTACACCTTC	CASSQSRGYGYTF
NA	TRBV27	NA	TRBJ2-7	TGTGCCAGCAGTCTCCGGGTCGGCCCCTACGAGCAGTACTTC	CASSLRVGPYEQYF
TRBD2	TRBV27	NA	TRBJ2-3	TGTGCCAGCAGCCGTCCGGGACTAGCGGGGGAAAATACGCAGTATTTT	CASSRPGLAGENTQYF
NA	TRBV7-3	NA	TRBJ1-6	TGTGCCAGCAGCTTAACCCCGATCTCGGGGTCACCCCTCCACTTT	CASSLTPISGSPLHF
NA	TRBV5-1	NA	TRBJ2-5	TGCGCCAGCAGCTCCGGGCTAGCGATCCAAGAGACCCAGTACTTC	CASSSGLAIQETQYF